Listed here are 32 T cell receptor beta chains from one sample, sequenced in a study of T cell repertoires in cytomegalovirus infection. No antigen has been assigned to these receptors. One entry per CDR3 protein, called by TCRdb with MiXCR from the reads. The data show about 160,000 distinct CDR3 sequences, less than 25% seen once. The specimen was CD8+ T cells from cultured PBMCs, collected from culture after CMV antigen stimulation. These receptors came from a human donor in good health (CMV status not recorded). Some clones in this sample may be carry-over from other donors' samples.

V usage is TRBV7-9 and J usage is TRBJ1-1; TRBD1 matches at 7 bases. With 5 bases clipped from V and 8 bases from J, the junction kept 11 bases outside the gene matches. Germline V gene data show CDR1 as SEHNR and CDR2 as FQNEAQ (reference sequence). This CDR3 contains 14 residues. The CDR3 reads CASSPAGGTAEAFF. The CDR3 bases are TGTGCCAGCAGCCCGGCTGGTGGGACAGCCGAAGCTTTCTTT.

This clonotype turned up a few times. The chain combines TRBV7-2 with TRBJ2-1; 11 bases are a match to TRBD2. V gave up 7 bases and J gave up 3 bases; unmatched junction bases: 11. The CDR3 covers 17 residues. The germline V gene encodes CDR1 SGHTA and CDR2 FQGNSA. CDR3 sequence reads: CASINRTSGYDYNEQFF. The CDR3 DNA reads TGTGCCAGCATCAATAGGACTAGCGGGTATGACTACAATGAGCAGTTCTTC.

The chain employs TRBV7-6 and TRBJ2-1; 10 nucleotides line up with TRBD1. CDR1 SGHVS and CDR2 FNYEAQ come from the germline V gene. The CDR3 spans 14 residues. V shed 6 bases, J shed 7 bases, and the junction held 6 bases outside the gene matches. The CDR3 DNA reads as TGTGCCAGCAGACCGGGACAGGGGTTAAATGAGCAGTTCTTC. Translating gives CASRPGQGLNEQFF.

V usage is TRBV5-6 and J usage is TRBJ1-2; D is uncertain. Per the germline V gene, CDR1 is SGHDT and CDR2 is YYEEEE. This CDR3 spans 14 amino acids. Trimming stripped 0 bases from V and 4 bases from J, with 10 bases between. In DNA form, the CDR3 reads TGTGCCAGCAGCTTGGCCCGGTGGAGCTATGGCTACACCTTC. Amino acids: CASSLARWSYGYTF.

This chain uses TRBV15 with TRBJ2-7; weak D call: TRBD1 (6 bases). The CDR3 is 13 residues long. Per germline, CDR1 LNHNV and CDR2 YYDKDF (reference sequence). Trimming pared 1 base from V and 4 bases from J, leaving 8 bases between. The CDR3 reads CATSRGTVYEQYF. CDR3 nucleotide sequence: TGTGCCACCAGCAGAGGGACAGTTTACGAGCAGTACTTC.

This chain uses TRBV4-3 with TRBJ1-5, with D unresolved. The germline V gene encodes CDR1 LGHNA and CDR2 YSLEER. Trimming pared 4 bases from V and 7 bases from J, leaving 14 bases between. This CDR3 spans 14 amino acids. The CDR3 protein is CASSPSTLTQPQHF. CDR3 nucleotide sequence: TGCGCCAGCAGCCCGTCGACCCTTACACAGCCCCAGCATTTT.

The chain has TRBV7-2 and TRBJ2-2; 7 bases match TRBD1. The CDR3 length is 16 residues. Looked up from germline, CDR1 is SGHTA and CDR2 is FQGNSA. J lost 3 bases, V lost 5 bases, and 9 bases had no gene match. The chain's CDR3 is CASSPSLTGHTGELFF. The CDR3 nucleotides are TGTGCCAGCAGCCCTTCCTTGACAGGGCACACCGGGGAGCTGTTTTTT. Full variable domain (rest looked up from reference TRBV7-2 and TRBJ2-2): GAGVSQSPSNKVTEKGKDVELRCDPISGHTALYWYRQSLGQGLEFLIYFQGNSAPDKSGLPSDRFSAERTGGSVSTLTIQRTQQEDSAVYLCASSPSLTGHTGELFFGEGSRLTVL.

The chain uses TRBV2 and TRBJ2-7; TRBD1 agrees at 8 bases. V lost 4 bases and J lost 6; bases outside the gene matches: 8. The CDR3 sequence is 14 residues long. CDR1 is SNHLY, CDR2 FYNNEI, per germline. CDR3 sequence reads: CASSVGQGTGEQYF. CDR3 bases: TGTGCCAGCAGTGTCGGACAGGGAACGGGCGAGCAGTACTTC.

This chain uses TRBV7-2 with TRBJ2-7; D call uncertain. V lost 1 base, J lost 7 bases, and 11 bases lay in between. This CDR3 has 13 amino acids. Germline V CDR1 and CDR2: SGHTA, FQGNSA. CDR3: CASSLGSGVEQYF. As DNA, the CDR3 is TGTGCCAGCAGCTTAGGTTCCGGAGTTGAGCAGTACTTC.

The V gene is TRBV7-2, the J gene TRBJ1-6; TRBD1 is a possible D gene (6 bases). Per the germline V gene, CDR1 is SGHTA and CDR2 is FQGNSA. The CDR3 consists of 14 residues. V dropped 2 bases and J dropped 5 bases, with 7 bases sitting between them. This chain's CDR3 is CASSLKGDNSPLHF. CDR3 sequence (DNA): TGTGCCAGCAGCTTAAAGGGGGATAATTCACCCCTCCACTTT. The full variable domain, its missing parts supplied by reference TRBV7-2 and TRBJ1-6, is GAGVSQSPSNKVTEKGKDVELRCDPISGHTALYWYRQSLGQGLEFLIYFQGNSAPDKSGLPSDRFSAERTGGSVSTLTIQRTQQEDSAVYLCASSLKGDNSPLHFGNGTRLTVT.

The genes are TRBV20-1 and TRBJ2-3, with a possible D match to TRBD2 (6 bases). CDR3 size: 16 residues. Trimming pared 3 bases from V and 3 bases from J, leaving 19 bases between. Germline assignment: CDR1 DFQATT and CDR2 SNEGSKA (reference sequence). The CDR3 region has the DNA TGCAGTGCTAGGCCCCGACATGCGGGGAGGACAGATACGCAGTATTTT. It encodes CSARPRHAGRTDTQYF.

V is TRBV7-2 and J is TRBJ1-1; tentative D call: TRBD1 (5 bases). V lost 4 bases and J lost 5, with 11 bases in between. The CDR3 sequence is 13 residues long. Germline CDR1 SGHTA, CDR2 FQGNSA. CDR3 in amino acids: CASSCGTKTEAFF. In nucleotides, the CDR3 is TGTGCCAGCAGCTGTGGGACTAAGACTGAAGCTTTCTTT. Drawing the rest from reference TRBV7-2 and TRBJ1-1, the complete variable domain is GAGVSQSPSNKVTEKGKDVELRCDPISGHTALYWYRQSLGQGLEFLIYFQGNSAPDKSGLPSDRFSAERTGGSVSTLTIQRTQQEDSAVYLCASSCGTKTEAFFGQGTRLTVV.

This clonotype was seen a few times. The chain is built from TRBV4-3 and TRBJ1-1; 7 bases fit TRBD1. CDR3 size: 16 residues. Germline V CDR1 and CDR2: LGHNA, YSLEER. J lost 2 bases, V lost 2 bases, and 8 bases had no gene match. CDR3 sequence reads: CASSQLLTGSNTEAFF. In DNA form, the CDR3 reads TGCGCCAGCAGCCAACTACTGACAGGGAGCAACACTGAAGCTTTCTTT.

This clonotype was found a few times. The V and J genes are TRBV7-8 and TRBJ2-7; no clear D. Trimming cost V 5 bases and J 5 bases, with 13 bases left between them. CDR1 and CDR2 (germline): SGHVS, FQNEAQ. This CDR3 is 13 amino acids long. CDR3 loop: CASSLLVRNEQYF. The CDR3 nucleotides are TGTGCCAGCAGCCTTCTAGTTAGGAACGAGCAGTACTTC.

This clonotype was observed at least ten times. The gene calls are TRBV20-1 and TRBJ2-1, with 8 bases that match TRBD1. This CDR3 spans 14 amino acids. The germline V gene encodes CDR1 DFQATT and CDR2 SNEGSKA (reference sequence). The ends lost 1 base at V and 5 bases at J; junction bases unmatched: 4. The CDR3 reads CSARAPDRDNEQFF. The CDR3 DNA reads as TGCAGTGCTAGAGCCCCGGACAGGGACAATGAGCAGTTCTTC.

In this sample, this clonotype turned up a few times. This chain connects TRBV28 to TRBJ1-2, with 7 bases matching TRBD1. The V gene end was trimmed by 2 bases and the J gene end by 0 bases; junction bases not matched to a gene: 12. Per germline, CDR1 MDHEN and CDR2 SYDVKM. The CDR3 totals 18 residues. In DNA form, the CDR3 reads TGTGCCAGCAGTTTACCCGGTTCAGGGGGACAAGCTAACTATGGCTACACCTTC. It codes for CASSLPGSGGQANYGYTF.

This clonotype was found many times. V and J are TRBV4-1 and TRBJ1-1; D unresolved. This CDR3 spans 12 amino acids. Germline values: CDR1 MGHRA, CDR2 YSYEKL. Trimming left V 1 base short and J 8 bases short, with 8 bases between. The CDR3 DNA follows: TGCGCCAGCAGCCAAGTGGGAAGGGAAGCTTTCTTT. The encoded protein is CASSQVGREAFF.

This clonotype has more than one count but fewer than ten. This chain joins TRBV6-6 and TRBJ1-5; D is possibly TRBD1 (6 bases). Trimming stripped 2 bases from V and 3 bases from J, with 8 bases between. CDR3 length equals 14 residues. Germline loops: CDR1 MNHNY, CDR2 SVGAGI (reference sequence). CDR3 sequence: CASSYRTVNQPQHF. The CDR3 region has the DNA TGTGCCAGCAGTTACAGGACAGTCAATCAGCCCCAGCATTTT.

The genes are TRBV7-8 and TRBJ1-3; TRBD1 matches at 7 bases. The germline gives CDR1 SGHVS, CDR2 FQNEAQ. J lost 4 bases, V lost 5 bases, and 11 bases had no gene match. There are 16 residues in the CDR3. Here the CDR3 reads CASSGREQGTGNTIYF. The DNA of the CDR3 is TGTGCCAGCAGCGGACGGGAACAGGGGACCGGAAACACCATATATTTT.

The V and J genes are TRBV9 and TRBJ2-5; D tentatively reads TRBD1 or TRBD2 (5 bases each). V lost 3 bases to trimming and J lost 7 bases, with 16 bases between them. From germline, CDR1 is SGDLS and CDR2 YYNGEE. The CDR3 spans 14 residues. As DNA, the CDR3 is TGTGCCAGCAGCGCCGGGACCTCAGTGGGGACCCAGTACTTC. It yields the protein CASSAGTSVGTQYF.

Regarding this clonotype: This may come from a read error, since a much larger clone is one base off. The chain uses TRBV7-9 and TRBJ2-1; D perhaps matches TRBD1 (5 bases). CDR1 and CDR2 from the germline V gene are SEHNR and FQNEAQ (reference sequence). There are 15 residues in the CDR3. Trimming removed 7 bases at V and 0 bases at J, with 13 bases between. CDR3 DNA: TGTGCCAGCAAAGGGGCGCTGGGCTCCTACAATGAGCAGTTCTTC. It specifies CASKGALGSYNEQFF.

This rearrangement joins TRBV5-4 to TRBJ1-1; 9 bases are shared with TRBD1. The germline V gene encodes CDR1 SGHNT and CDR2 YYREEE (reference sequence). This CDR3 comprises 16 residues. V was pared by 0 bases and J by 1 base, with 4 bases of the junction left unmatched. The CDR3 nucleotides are TGTGCCAGCAGCTTGGCAGCGGGACAGGGGAACACTGAAGCTTTCTTT. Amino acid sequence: CASSLAAGQGNTEAFF.

The CDR3 sequence: CASSQEMTGIEYF. CDR3 coding DNA: TGCGCCAGCAGCCAAGAGATGACAGGCATCGAGTACTTC. The chain recombines TRBV4-1 with TRBJ2-5; a weak D match, TRBD1 (6 bases). CDR1 and CDR2 (germline): MGHRA, YSYEKL. The V gene lost 0 bases and the J gene lost 12 bases, with 14 bases spanning the gap. The length of the CDR3 is 13 residues.

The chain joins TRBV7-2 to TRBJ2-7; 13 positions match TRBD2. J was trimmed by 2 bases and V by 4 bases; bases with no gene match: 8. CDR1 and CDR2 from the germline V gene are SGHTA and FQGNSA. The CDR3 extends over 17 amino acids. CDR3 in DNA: TGTGCCAGCAGCTACCGGACTAGCGGGGGCTACGCCTACGAGCAGTACTTC. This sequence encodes CASSYRTSGGYAYEQYF.

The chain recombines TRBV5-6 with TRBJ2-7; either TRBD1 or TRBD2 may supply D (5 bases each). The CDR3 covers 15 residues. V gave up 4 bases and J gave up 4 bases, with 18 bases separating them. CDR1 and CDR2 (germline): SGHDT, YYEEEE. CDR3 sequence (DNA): TGTGCCAGCAGCCCGCCCGGGACCACTGTTTACGAGCAGTACTTC. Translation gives CASSPPGTTVYEQYF.

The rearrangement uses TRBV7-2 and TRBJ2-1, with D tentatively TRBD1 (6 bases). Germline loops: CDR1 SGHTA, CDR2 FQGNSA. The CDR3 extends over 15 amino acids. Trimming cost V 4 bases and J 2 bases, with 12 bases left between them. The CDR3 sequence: CASSSGTNTYNEQFF. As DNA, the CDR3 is TGTGCCAGCAGCTCCGGGACAAATACCTACAATGAGCAGTTCTTC.

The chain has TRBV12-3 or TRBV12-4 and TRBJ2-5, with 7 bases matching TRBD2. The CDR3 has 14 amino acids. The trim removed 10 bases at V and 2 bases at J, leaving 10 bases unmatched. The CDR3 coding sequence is TGTGCCACCGGGCGTGGCGGGGGTCAAGAGACCCAGTACTTC. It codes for CATGRGGGQETQYF.

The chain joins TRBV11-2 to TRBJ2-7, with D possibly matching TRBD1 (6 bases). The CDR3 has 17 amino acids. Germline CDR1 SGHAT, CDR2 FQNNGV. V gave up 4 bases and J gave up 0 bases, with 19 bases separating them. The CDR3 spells CASSSPMAGVSSYEQYF. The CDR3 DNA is TGTGCCAGCAGCTCCCCTATGGCAGGGGTAAGCTCCTACGAGCAGTACTTC.

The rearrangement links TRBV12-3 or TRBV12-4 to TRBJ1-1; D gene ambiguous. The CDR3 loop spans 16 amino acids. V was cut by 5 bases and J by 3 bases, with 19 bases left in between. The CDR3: CASSLRTGEVDTEAFF. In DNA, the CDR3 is TGTGCCAGCAGTCTTAGGACTGGGGAGGTTGACACTGAAGCTTTCTTT.

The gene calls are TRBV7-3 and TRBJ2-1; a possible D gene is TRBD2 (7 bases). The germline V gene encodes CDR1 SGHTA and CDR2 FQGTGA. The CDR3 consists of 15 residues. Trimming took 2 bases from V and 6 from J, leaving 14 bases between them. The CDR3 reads CASSLGGGGPNEQFF. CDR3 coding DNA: TGTGCCAGCAGCTTAGGTGGGGGGGGGCCCAATGAGCAGTTCTTC.

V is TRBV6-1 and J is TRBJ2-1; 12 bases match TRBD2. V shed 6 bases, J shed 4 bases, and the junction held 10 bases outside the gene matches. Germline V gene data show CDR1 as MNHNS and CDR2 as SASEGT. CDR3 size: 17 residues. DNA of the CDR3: TGTGCCAGCAGCCGACTAGCGGGGGATCAACTATACAATGAGCAGTTCTTC. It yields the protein CASSRLAGDQLYNEQFF.

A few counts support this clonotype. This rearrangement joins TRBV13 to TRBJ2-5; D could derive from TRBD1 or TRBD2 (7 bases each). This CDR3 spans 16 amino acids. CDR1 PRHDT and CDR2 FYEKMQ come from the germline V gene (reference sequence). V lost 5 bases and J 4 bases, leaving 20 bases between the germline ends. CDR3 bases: TGTGCCAGCAGCCTGCGACAGGGAGGGCACCGAGAGACCCAGTACTTC. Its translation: CASSLRQGGHRETQYF.